Following are 10 T cell receptor beta chains from one sample sequenced in a study of blood T cell repertoires in COVID-19. Some clones are missing from TCRdb's copy, which holds only in-frame ones; the method was immunoSEQ multiplex PCR. The sample holds about 270,000 clones, under 95% seen once. Sequencing was done on a sample of PBMCs or T cells enriched from blood (not recorded which). The receptors here all came from a man in his forties or fifties who had been exposed to COVID-19.

The chain carries TRBV28 and TRBJ2-1; 12 positions agree with TRBD2. Per the germline V gene, CDR1 is MDHEN and CDR2 is SYDVKM. V was pared by 5 bases and J by 9 bases, with 11 bases of the junction left unmatched. The CDR3 runs to 16 residues. The CDR3 DNA sequence: TGTGCCAGCAGTCTCGGACTAGCGGGGCCGTTAAGTGAGCAGTTCTTC. It translates to CASSLGLAGPLSEQFF.

The V gene is TRBV19, the J gene TRBJ2-2; D is uncertain. The CDR3 runs 16 residues. V was trimmed by 8 bases and J by 0 bases, leaving 16 bases between them. Germline V lookup: CDR1 LNHDA, CDR2 SQIVND (reference sequence). This CDR3 reads CASCKSGLPNTGELFF. CDR3 coding DNA: TGTGCCAGTTGTAAGAGTGGGCTACCGAACACCGGGGAGCTGTTTTTT.

The genes are TRBV4-1 and TRBJ2-3, with D tentatively TRBD2 (6 bases). Germline values: CDR1 MGHRA, CDR2 YSYEKL. V lost 6 bases, J lost 4 bases, and 14 bases lay in between. CDR3 length: 14 residues. CDR3 sequence: CASRDQGEADTQYF. CDR3 in DNA: TGCGCCAGCAGGGACCAAGGGGAGGCAGATACGCAGTATTTT.

The CDR3 loop reads CASSYSSKGGYTF. The CDR3 nucleotides are TGTGCCAGCAGTTACTCGTCGAAGGGGGGCTACACCTTC. The chain recombines TRBV6-5 with TRBJ1-2, with TRBD1 as a possible D gene (5 bases). CDR1 and CDR2 from the germline V gene are MNHEY and SVGAGI. Between the trimmed V and J ends, which lost 0 bases and 8 bases, there was a span of 10 bases. This CDR3 comprises 13 residues.

The chain combines TRBV30 with TRBJ2-5; 9 bases line up with TRBD1. CDR1 and CDR2 from the germline V gene are GTSNPN and SVGIG (reference sequence). J lost 5 bases, V lost 3 bases, and 4 bases had no gene match. The CDR3 contains 13 residues. This CDR3 is CAWRDRGWETQYF. The CDR3 bases are TGTGCCTGGAGGGACAGGGGATGGGAGACCCAGTACTTC.

The chain recombines TRBV19 with TRBJ2-3, with TRBD1 as a possible D gene (6 bases). Germline lookup yields CDR1 LNHDA and CDR2 SQIVND (reference sequence). V shed 4 bases and J shed 0 bases, with 8 bases lying between them. There are 14 residues in the CDR3. The CDR3 sequence is CASSTGTSTDTQYF. The CDR3 DNA reads TGTGCCAGTAGTACCGGGACAAGCACAGATACGCAGTATTTT.

The rearrangement links TRBV30 to TRBJ1-1, with D unclear. V was clipped by 5 bases and J by 1 base, with 11 bases between them. CDR3 length equals 13 residues. The germline V gene encodes CDR1 GTSNPN and CDR2 SVGIG (reference sequence). The CDR3 DNA is TGTGCCTGGTCACCCCAGTGGAACACTGAAGCTTTCTTT. Protein: CAWSPQWNTEAFF.

This clone has just a few counts. The rearrangement uses TRBV5-1 and TRBJ2-5; 10 bases match TRBD1. This CDR3 is 16 amino acids long. V lost 4 bases and J lost 1; bases outside the gene matches: 7. Germline V gene sequence: CDR1 SGHRS, CDR2 YFSETQ. The CDR3 DNA is TGCGCCAGCAGCCCTGGACAGGGGGGATTCCAAGAGACCCAGTACTTC. It encodes CASSPGQGGFQETQYF.

The rearrangement uses TRBV9 and TRBJ1-1; weak D call: TRBD1 (5 bases). Germline values: CDR1 SGDLS, CDR2 YYNGEE. V was cut by 0 bases and J by 1 base, with 10 bases left in between. The CDR3 length is 15 residues. DNA of the CDR3: TGTGCCAGCAGCGTAGCTACAGGTTGGAACACTGAAGCTTTCTTT. Translating it yields CASSVATGWNTEAFF.

The chain carries TRBV19 and TRBJ1-5, with 7 bases identical to TRBD1. Losses at the gene ends were 6 bases for V and 1 base for J; bases not matched to a gene: 9. This CDR3 is 16 amino acids long. The germline CDR1 and CDR2 sequences are LNHDA and SQIVND (reference sequence). The CDR3 DNA sequence: TGTGCCAGTAGCCCGCGGACAGGTTGGAGCAATCAGCCCCAGCATTTT. This encodes CASSPRTGWSNQPQHF.